A single sample is the source of the 24 T cell receptor beta chains below, sequenced in a study of T cell repertoires in cytomegalovirus infection. TCRdb independently ran MiXCR on the reads; one entry per CDR3 protein. The data show about half a million distinct CDR3 sequences, with around 35% seen just once and roughly 16% held by the top ten. No antigen has been identified for these receptors. The source material was cultured PBMCs, sampled from culture after CMV antigen stimulation. These receptors were obtained from a human donor in good health (CMV status not recorded). Some clones in this sample may be carry-over from other donors' samples.

This clonotype was seen at least ten times. This chain uses TRBV7-8 with TRBJ2-2, with D possibly TRBD2 on 6 matching bases. Germline V gene data show CDR1 as SGHVS and CDR2 as FQNEAQ. The V and J ends lost 5 bases and 6 bases respectively, with 16 bases between them. This CDR3 is built from 15 residues. The CDR3 DNA reads TGTGCCAGCAGCGAGGCGGGACGGGCGTCCGGGGAGCTGTTTTTT. As protein: CASSEAGRASGELFF.

This clonotype was counted once. This chain links TRBV29-1 with TRBJ2-5, with TRBD2 as a possible D gene (6 bases). Germline-derived CDR1 and CDR2 are SQVTM and ANQGSEA. The V end lost 4 bases, the J end lost 1 base, and 16 bases lay between the germline ends. The length of the CDR3 is 15 residues. DNA for the CDR3: TGCAGCGTTGTCTCGGGAGACCCCATCCAAGAGACCCAGTACTTC. Its protein product is CSVVSGDPIQETQYF. The whole variable domain, filled in from reference TRBV29-1 and TRBJ2-5, reads SAVISQKPSRDICQRGTSLTIQCQVDSQVTMMFWYRQQPGQSLTLIATANQGSEATYESGFVIDKFPISRPNLTFSTLTVSNMSPEDSSIYLCSVVSGDPIQETQYFGPGTRLLVL.

The V call is TRBV19, the J call TRBJ2-3; D unclear. The germline V gene has CDR1 LNHDA and CDR2 SQIVND (reference sequence). V lost 3 bases and J 1 base, leaving 5 bases between the germline ends. CDR3 length equals 13 residues. CDR3 sequence: CASSMAGTDTQYF. The CDR3 DNA reads as TGTGCCAGTAGTATGGCAGGCACAGATACGCAGTATTTT.

This clonotype was counted only a few times. The chain combines TRBV7-2 with TRBJ2-3; D may be TRBD2 (5 bases). Per the germline V gene, CDR1 is SGHTA and CDR2 is FQGNSA. This CDR3 is 12 amino acids long. V was cut by 0 bases and J by 14 bases, with 12 bases left in between. CDR3 protein: CASSLAVERWYF. Here the CDR3 DNA reads TGTGCCAGCAGCTTAGCGGTCGAGCGGTGGTATTTT.

This clonotype has only a few counts. V usage is TRBV7-3 and J usage is TRBJ2-5; 11 nucleotides agree with TRBD2. The CDR3 covers 17 residues. The J segment lost 4 bases and the V segment lost 2 bases, leaving 9 bases of the junction unmatched. The germline gives CDR1 SGHTA, CDR2 FQGTGA. The chain's CDR3 is CASSLGGSGRARETQYF. In DNA, the CDR3 is TGTGCCAGCAGCTTAGGTGGTAGCGGGAGGGCCAGAGAGACCCAGTACTTC.

This rearrangement joins TRBV28 to TRBJ2-7, with 14 bases lining up with TRBD2. The CDR3 runs to 16 residues. Germline CDR1 MDHEN, CDR2 SYDVKM. With V trimmed by 5 bases and J by 4 bases, 7 bases remained unmatched. The CDR3 region has the DNA TGTGCCAGCAGTCCCGGGGGACTAGCGGGAGATTACGAGCAGTACTTC. It codes for CASSPGGLAGDYEQYF.

This chain joins TRBV6-2 or TRBV6-3 and TRBJ1-2; the match to TRBD1 covers 8 bases. V was clipped by 6 bases and J by 8 bases; unmatched bases: 8. CDR3 length: 13 amino acids. The germline gives CDR1 MNHEY, CDR2 SVGEGT. The CDR3 loop is CASRTGAIGGYTF. CDR3 coding DNA: TGTGCCAGCAGGACAGGGGCGATCGGGGGCTACACCTTC.

This clonotype appeared a few times. The V and J genes are TRBV11-2 and TRBJ2-1, with TRBD2 matching 12 bases. Per germline, CDR1 SGHAT and CDR2 FQNNGV. Germline trimming cut 5 bases from V and 4 bases from J; bases unmatched to any gene: 6. This CDR3 contains 16 residues. CDR3 in amino acids: CASSPLAGGVYNEQFF. DNA for the CDR3: TGTGCCAGCAGCCCACTAGCGGGAGGTGTTTACAATGAGCAGTTCTTC.

The sample holds many counts of this clonotype. The V gene is TRBV7-2, the J gene TRBJ1-1, with a possible D match to TRBD1 (5 bases). Trimming took 4 bases from V and 4 from J, leaving 7 bases between them. The CDR3 extends over 12 amino acids. Germline V gives CDR1 SGHTA, CDR2 FQGNSA. The CDR3 DNA follows: TGTGCCAGCAGCTCCGGGGGCACTGAAGCTTTCTTT. Amino acids: CASSSGGTEAFF.

This clonotype turned up a few times. The chain combines TRBV4-3 with TRBJ2-7, with 9 nucleotides matching TRBD1. Germline V lookup: CDR1 LGHNA, CDR2 YSLEER. CDR3 length: 16 amino acids. V trimming: 5 bases; J trimming: 5 bases; junction bases outside the gene matches: 13. The DNA of the CDR3 is TGCGCCAGCAGCAAGACTCGAGAGACAGGGGGAAACGAGCAGTACTTC. Translating gives CASSKTRETGGNEQYF.

The DNA for the CDR3 is TGCGCCAGCAACTCGGGCCAATACAGGGGCCTAAACACTGAAGCTTTCTTT. This encodes CASNSGQYRGLNTEAFF. This chain uses TRBV10-2 with TRBJ1-1; 7 bases line up with TRBD1. The germline V gene encodes CDR1 WSHSY and CDR2 SAAADI. The J segment lost 2 bases and the V segment lost 7 bases, leaving 16 bases of the junction unmatched. CDR3 size: 17 residues.

The V and J genes are TRBV30 and TRBJ2-7, with 9 bases that match TRBD1. CDR3 length: 11 residues. J was trimmed by 10 bases and V by 0 bases; bases with no gene match: 1. Germline CDR1 and CDR2: GTSNPN and SVGIG (reference sequence). CDR3 sequence reads: CAWSVQGAQYF. The CDR3 nucleotides read TGTGCCTGGAGTGTACAGGGGGCCCAGTACTTC.

The chain uses TRBV20-1 and TRBJ2-1; TRBD2 agrees at 7 bases. CDR3 length equals 16 residues. Trimming took 5 bases from V and 4 from J; bases not matched to a gene: 14. The germline V gene encodes CDR1 DFQATT and CDR2 SNEGSKA (reference sequence). The CDR3 here is CSALRLWREFYNEQFF. CDR3 bases: TGCAGTGCTCTCAGGTTGTGGCGGGAGTTTTACAATGAGCAGTTCTTC.

Only a few counts were recorded for this clonotype. This chain links TRBV7-6 with TRBJ1-1, with 9 bases matching TRBD1. The CDR3 loop spans 18 amino acids. Germline V lookup: CDR1 SGHVS, CDR2 FNYEAQ. Trimming at V came to 4 bases and at J to 0 bases, leaving 12 bases not matched to a gene. The CDR3 loop is CASSSNTGQGLVNTEAFF. For the CDR3, the DNA is TGTGCCAGCAGCTCCAACACCGGACAGGGGCTGGTGAACACTGAAGCTTTCTTT.

J is TRBJ1-5 and V is TRBV19; D is perhaps TRBD1 (6 bases). V was clipped by 3 bases and J by 6 bases, with 9 bases between them. This CDR3 is built from 13 residues. Germline values: CDR1 LNHDA, CDR2 SQIVND (reference sequence). The CDR3 bases are TGTGCCAGTAGTATTCAGGGGATTCAGCCCCAGCATTTT. Translation: CASSIQGIQPQHF.

There are a few counts of this clonotype. The CDR3 reads CASRVLGPAGAGETQYF. The CDR3 DNA sequence: TGTGCCAGCAGAGTTTTAGGACCCGCCGGGGCCGGAGAGACCCAGTACTTC. The rearrangement links TRBV28 to TRBJ2-5, with D perhaps matching TRBD1 or TRBD2 (5 bases each). Germline-derived CDR1 and CDR2 are MDHEN and SYDVKM. The CDR3 loop spans 17 amino acids. With 6 bases removed from V and 4 bases from J, the gap between germline ends came to 24 bases.

Concerning this clonotype itself: This may stem from a read error, because a much larger clone lies one nucleotide away. V usage is TRBV7-9 and J usage is TRBJ2-3, with TRBD1 matching over 10 bases. Germline loops: CDR1 SEHNR, CDR2 FQNEAQ (reference sequence). The V segment lost 5 bases and the J segment 3 bases; nucleotides outside the gene matches: 17. The CDR3 runs to 19 residues. Here the CDR3 DNA reads TGTGCCAGCAGCCTACGCCGAGGGACAGGGGCAACCATGACAGATACGCAGTATTTT. Translation gives CASSLRRGTGATMTDTQYF.

V usage is TRBV12-3 or TRBV12-4 and J usage is TRBJ1-1; D perhaps matches TRBD1 (6 bases). V was trimmed by 4 bases and J by 4 bases, leaving 13 bases between them. The CDR3 contains 14 residues. CDR3 nucleotide sequence: TGTGCCAGCAGTTCTAGACAGGAGACCACTGAAGCTTTCTTT. It translates to CASSSRQETTEAFF.

This clonotype was seen just once. The chain is built from TRBV19 and TRBJ2-1; possible D gene TRBD2, 6 bases. The V gene's germline CDR1 is LNHDA and CDR2 SQIVND (reference sequence). This CDR3 region has 13 residues. Trimming left V 10 bases short and J 8 bases short, with 18 bases between. The CDR3 nucleotides read TGTGCCACCGTCTCCCCCGGGGGTCATGAGCAGTTCTTC. Its protein is CATVSPGGHEQFF. Combining the CDR3 with reference TRBV19 and TRBJ2-1 gives the whole variable domain DGGITQSPKYLFRKEGQNVTLSCEQNLNHDAMYWYRQDPGQGLRLIYYSQIVNDFQKGDIAEGYSVSREKKESFPLTVTSAQKNPTAFYLCATVSPGGHEQFFGPGTRLTVL.

As to this clonotype: This CDR3 fails to terminate in the conserved phenylalanine or tryptophan, so it likely reflects a read error. The chain uses TRBV7-2 and TRBJ1-4; no definite D call. Germline lookup yields CDR1 SGHTA and CDR2 FQGNSA. V lost 4 bases to trimming and J lost 12 bases, with 21 bases between them. This CDR3 is 15 amino acids long. The CDR3 sequence is CASSSRNPLSRELFS. The CDR3 DNA reads as TGTGCCAGCAGCTCCCGGAACCCGCTGAGTAGGGAACTGTTTTCT.

The chain links TRBV2 to TRBJ2-1, with TRBD1 identical over 7 bases. Trimming removed 6 bases from V and 0 bases from J; junction bases left unmatched: 2. The CDR3 is made up of 14 amino acids. CDR1 and CDR2 from the germline V gene are SNHLY and FYNNEI. CDR3 nucleotides: TGTGCCAGCAGACAGGGGAGCTCCTACAATGAGCAGTTCTTC. Amino acid sequence: CASRQGSSYNEQFF.

This rearrangement joins TRBV28 to TRBJ2-7, with D unresolved. The CDR3 is 13 residues long. Germline V gene lookup returns CDR1 MDHEN and CDR2 SYDVKM. V was pared by 6 bases and J by 2 bases, with 11 bases between. The CDR3 nucleotides read TGTGCCAGCAGCCCTCATACGACCTACGAGCAGTACTTC. This encodes CASSPHTTYEQYF. The variable domain in full, completed from reference TRBV28 and TRBJ2-7, reads DVKVTQSSRYLVKRTGEKVFLECVQDMDHENMFWYRQDPGLGLRLIYFSYDVKMKEKGDIPEGYSVSREKKERFSLILESASTNQTSMYLCASSPHTTYEQYFGPGTRLTVT.

This clonotype was seen only a few times. The chain uses TRBV10-3 and TRBJ2-3; maybe TRBD2 (6 bases). CDR3 length equals 13 residues. V was trimmed by 6 bases and J by 1 base, leaving 8 bases between them. Germline CDR1 is ENHRY and CDR2 is SYGVKD. The CDR3 DNA follows: TGTGCCATCAGAGGAGGGGGCACAGATACGCAGTATTTT. This sequence encodes CAIRGGGTDTQYF.

The chain employs TRBV12-5 and TRBJ2-1, with 10 positions matching TRBD2. With 1 base clipped from V and 1 base from J, the junction kept 4 bases outside the gene matches. The CDR3 is made up of 17 amino acids. Germline V gene lookup returns CDR1 LGHNT and CDR2 FRNRAP. CDR3 amino acids: CASGLGGTSASYNEQFF. The CDR3 DNA follows: TGTGCTAGTGGTTTGGGCGGGACTAGCGCATCCTACAATGAGCAGTTCTTC.